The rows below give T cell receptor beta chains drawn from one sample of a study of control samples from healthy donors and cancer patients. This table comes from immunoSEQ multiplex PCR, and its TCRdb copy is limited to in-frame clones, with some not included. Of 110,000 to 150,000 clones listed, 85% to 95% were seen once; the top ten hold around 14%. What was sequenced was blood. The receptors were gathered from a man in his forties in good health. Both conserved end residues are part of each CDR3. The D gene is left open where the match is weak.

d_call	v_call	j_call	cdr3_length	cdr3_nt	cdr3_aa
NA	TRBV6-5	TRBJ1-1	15	TGTGCCAGCAGTTACTCCTTGGGGGAGAAGACTGAAGCTTTCTTT	CASSYSLGEKTEAFF
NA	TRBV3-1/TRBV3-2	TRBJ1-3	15	TGTGCCAGCAGCCAAGAGATTCAATCTGGAAACACCATATATTTT	CASSQEIQSGNTIYF
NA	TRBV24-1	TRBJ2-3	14	TGTGCCACCAGTGTTCCAAACGGAGCAGATACGCAGTATTTT	CATSVPNGADTQYF
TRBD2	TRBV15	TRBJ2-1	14	TGTGCCACTAGTCTAGCGGGAGCGGCCAATGAGCAGTTCTTC	CATSLAGAANEQFF
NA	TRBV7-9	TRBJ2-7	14	TGTGCCAGCAGCTTAGACAGAATCCCCTACGAGCAGTACTTC	CASSLDRIPYEQYF
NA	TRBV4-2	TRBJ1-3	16	TGTGCCAGCAGCCAAGAGTACAGGGAGCCCGGAAACACCATATATTTT	CASSQEYREPGNTIYF
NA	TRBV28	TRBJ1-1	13	TGTGCCAGCTTCGGGGGCGCCGACACTGAAGCTTTCTTT	CASFGGADTEAFF
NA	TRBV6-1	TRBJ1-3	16	TGTGCCAGCAGTGAATCTGGGGGGGCCCCTGGAAACACCATATATTTT	CASSESGGAPGNTIYF
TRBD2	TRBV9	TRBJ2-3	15	TGTGCCAGCAGCGGAGGACTAGCGGTAACAGATACGCAGTATTTT	CASSGGLAVTDTQYF
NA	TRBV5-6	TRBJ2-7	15	TGTGCCAGCAGCCTGGGGACACCGGTTGGTTACGAGCAGTACTTC	CASSLGTPVGYEQYF
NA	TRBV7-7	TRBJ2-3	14	TGTGCTAGCAGCTTAGGAGGGTTTCGGGATACGCAGTATTTT	CASSLGGFRDTQYF
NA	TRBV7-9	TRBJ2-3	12	TGTGCCAGCAGCTCCTACACAGATACGCAGTATTTT	CASSSYTDTQYF
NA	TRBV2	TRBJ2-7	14	TGTGCCAGCAGTGATTCCGGGTCCTCCTACGAGCAGTACTTC	CASSDSGSSYEQYF